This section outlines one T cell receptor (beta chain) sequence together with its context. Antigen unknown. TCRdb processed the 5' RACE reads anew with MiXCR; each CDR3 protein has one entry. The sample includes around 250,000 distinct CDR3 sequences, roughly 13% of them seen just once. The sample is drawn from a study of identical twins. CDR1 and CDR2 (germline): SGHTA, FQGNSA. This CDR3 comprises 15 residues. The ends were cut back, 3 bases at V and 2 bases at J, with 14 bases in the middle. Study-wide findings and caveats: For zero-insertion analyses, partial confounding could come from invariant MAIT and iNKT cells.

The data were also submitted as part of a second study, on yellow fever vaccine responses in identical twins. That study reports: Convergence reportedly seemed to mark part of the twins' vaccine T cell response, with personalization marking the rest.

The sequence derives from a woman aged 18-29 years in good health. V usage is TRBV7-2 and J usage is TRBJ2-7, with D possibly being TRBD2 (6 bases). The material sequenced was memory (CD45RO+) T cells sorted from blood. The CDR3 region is CASSFNRGKTYEQYF. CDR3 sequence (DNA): TGTGCCAGCAGCTTCAACCGCGGGAAGACCTACGAGCAGTACTTC.